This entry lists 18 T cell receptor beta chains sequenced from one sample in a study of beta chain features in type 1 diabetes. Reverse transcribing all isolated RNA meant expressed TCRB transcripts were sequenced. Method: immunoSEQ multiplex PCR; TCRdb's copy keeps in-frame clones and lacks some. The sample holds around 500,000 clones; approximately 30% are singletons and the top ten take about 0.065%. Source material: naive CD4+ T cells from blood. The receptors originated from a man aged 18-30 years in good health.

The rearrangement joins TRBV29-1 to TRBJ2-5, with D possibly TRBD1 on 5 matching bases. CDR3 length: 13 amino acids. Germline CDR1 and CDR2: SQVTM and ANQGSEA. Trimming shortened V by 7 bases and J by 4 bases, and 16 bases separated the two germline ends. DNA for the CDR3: TGCAGCGCCGGAGACAGTCGCGGAGAGACCCAGTACTTC. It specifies CSAGDSRGETQYF. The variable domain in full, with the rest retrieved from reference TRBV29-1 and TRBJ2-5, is SAVISQKPSRDICQRGTSLTIQCQVDSQVTMMFWYRQQPGQSLTLIATANQGSEATYESGFVIDKFPISRPNLTFSTLTVSNMSPEDSSIYLCSAGDSRGETQYFGPGTRLLVL.

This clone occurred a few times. This chain's CDR3 is CAWSFSAGEKLFF. The CDR3 region has the DNA TGTGCCTGGAGTTTCTCGGCTGGTGAAAAACTGTTTTTT. This chain links TRBV30 with TRBJ1-4; no reliable D call. V was pared by 2 bases and J by 7 bases, with 11 bases between. This CDR3 has 13 amino acids. Looked up from germline, CDR1 is GTSNPN and CDR2 is SVGIG (reference sequence).

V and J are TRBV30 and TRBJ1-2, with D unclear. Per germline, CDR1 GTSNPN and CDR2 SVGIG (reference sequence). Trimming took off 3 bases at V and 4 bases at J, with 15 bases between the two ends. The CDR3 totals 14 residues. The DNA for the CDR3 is TGTGCCTGGAGGAAAAGGATCGGGTTCTATGGCTACACCTTC. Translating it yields CAWRKRIGFYGYTF.

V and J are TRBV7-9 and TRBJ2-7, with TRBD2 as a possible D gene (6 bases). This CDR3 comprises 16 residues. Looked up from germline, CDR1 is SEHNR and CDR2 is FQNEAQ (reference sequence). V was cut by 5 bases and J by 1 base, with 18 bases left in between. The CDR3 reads CASSPIEATRSYEQYF. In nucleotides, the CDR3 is TGTGCCAGCAGCCCCATAGAGGCGACTAGATCCTACGAGCAGTACTTC.

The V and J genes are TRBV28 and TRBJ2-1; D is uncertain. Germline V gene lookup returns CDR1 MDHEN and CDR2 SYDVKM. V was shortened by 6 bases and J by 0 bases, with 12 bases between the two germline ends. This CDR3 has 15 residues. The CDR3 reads CASRSWRRSYNEQFF. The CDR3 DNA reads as TGTGCCAGCAGGTCGTGGCGACGCTCCTACAATGAGCAGTTCTTC.

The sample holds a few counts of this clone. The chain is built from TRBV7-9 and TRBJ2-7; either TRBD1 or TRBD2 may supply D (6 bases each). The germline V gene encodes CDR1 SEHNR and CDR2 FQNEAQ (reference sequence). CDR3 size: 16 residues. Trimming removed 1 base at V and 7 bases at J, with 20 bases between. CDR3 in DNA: TGTGCCAGCAGCTTAGTGCCGGGGGCGAATATGGCTGAGCAGTACTTC. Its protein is CASSLVPGANMAEQYF. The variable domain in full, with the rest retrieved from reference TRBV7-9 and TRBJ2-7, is DTGVSQNPRHKITKRGQNVTFRCDPISEHNRLYWYRQTLGQGPEFLTYFQNEAQLEKSRLLSDRFSAERPKGSFSTLEIQRTEQGDSAMYLCASSLVPGANMAEQYFGPGTRLTVT.

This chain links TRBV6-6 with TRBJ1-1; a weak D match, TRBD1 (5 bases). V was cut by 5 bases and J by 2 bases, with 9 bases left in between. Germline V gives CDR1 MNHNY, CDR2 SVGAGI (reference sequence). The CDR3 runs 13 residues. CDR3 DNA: TGTGCCAGCAGTGCAGGGATAAACACTGAAGCTTTCTTT. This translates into CASSAGINTEAFF.

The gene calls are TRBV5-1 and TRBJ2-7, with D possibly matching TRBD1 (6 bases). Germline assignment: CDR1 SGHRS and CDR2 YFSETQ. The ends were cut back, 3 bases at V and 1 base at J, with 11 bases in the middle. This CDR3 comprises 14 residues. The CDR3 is CASSWGPESYEQYF. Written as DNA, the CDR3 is TGCGCCAGCAGCTGGGGGCCCGAGTCCTACGAGCAGTACTTC.

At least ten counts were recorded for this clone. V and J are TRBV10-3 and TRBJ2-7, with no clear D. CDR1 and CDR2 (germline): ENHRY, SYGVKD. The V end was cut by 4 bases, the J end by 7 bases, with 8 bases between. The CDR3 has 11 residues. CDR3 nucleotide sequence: TGTGCCATCAGTGTACATGAGGAGCAGTACTTC. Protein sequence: CAISVHEEQYF.

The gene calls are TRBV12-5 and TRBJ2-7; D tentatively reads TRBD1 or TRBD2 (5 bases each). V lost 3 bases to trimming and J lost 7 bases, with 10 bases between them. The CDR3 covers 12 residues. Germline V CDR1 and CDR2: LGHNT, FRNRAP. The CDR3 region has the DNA TGTGCTAGTGGTTTAGAGGGGTTGGAGCAGTACTTC. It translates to CASGLEGLEQYF.

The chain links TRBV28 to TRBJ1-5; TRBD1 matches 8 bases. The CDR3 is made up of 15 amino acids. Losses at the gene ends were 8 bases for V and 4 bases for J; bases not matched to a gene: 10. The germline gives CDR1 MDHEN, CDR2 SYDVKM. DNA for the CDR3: TGTGCCAGCGGACCGGACAGGGTTGAGAATCAGCCCCAGCATTTT. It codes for CASGPDRVENQPQHF.

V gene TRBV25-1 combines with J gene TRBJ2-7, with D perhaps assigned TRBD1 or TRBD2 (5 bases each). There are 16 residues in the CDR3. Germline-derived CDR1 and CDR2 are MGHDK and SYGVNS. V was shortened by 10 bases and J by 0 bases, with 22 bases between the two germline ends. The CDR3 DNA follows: TGTGCCACCAGGAATCCGGGACCCGAGGCCTCCTACGAGCAGTACTTC. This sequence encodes CATRNPGPEASYEQYF.

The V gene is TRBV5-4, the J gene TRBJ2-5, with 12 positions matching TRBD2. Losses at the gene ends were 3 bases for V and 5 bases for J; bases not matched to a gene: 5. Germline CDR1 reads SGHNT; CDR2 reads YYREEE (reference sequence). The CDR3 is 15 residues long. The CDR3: CASSSSGRAGETQYF. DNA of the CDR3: TGTGCCAGCAGCTCTAGCGGGAGGGCCGGTGAGACCCAGTACTTC.

The CDR3 reads CASSIPGTGGWEQFF. Here the CDR3 DNA reads TGTGCCAGTAGTATCCCCGGGACAGGGGGCTGGGAGCAGTTCTTC. The rearrangement uses TRBV19 and TRBJ2-1; 12 nucleotides match TRBD1. Germline trimming cut 3 bases from V and 10 bases from J; bases unmatched to any gene: 7. The germline V gene encodes CDR1 LNHDA and CDR2 SQIVND (reference sequence). The CDR3 covers 15 residues.

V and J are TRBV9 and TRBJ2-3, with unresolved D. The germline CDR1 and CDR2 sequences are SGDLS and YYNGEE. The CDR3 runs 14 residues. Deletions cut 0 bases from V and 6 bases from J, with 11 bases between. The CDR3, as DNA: TGTGCCAGCAGCGTAGCTCAACAGACGGATACGCAGTATTTT. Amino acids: CASSVAQQTDTQYF.

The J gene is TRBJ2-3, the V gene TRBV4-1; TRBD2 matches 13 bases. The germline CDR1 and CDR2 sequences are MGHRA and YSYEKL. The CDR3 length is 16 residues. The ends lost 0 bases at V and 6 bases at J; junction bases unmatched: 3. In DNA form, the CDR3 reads TGCGCCAGCAGCCAAGATCCGACTAGCGGGAGGGATACGCAGTATTTT. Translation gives CASSQDPTSGRDTQYF.

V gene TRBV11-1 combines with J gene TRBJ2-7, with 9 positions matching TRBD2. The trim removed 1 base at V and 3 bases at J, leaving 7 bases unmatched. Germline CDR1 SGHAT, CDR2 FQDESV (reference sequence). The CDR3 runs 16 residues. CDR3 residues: CASSLVMASGNYEQYF. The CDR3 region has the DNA TGTGCCAGCAGCTTAGTAATGGCTAGCGGGAACTACGAGCAGTACTTC.

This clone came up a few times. CDR3 DNA sequence: TGCAGCGTCGACTACTTGGCGGGCAGCACAGATACGCAGTATTTT. It translates to CSVDYLAGSTDTQYF. The chain couples TRBV29-1 to TRBJ2-3, with D possibly matching TRBD2 (5 bases). This CDR3 is 15 amino acids long. The germline CDR1 and CDR2 sequences are SQVTM and ANQGSEA. The V gene lost 6 bases and the J gene lost 0 bases, with 16 bases spanning the gap.